The 5 T cell receptor beta chains below come from one sample, sequenced in a study of human T cells and chemical hapten exposure. Indicated time point: pre-sensitization, week 0. This sample's treatment: therapeutic diphenylcyclopropenone sensitization with weekly scalp DPC. TCRdb analysed the RACE reads with MiXCR anew, one entry per CDR3 protein. The repertoire has about 300,000 distinct CDR3 sequences, around 5% of them found once; the top ten carry around 8%. The sample in question was whole blood, obtained in connection with sensitization to the hapten diphenylcyclopropenone (DPC). These receptors came from a woman younger than 30 with alopecia areata. Some clones in this sample may be carry-over from other donors' samples.

This clonotype was seen repeatedly, ten times or more. The chain couples TRBV3-1 to TRBJ2-3; weak D call: TRBD2 (7 bases). Germline CDR1 and CDR2: LGHDT and YNNKEL (reference sequence). This CDR3 is built from 16 residues. V dropped 5 bases and J dropped 1 base, with 16 bases sitting between them. The CDR3 DNA sequence: TGTGCCAGCAGCTCCCACCGGGGGGCCGGCACAGATACGCAGTATTTT. This codes for CASSSHRGAGTDTQYF.

This clonotype was found a few times. The chain has TRBV6-2 or TRBV6-3 and TRBJ2-2, with 8 nucleotides matching TRBD1. This CDR3 is 15 amino acids long. CDR1 and CDR2 from the germline V gene are MNHEY and SVGEGT. V dropped 6 bases and J dropped 5; count of bases not matched to a gene: 8. CDR3 sequence reads: CASRRSGGITGELFF. The CDR3 nucleotides are TGTGCCAGCAGGAGGTCAGGGGGCATAACCGGGGAGCTGTTTTTT.

The gene calls are TRBV3-1 and TRBJ2-1, with 13 positions matching TRBD2. Trimming took 0 bases from V and 8 from J; bases not matched to a gene: 16. This CDR3 comprises 20 residues. Germline lookup yields CDR1 LGHDT and CDR2 YNNKEL (reference sequence). The chain's CDR3 is CASSQETTSGGDLNLDEQFF. CDR3 coding DNA: TGTGCCAGCAGCCAAGAAACAACTAGCGGGGGGGACCTAAATTTGGATGAGCAGTTCTTC.

V usage is TRBV4-3 and J usage is TRBJ2-5; 10 bases match TRBD2. CDR3 length: 16 residues. Germline V gene lookup returns CDR1 LGHNA and CDR2 YSLEER. The V gene end was trimmed by 0 bases and the J gene end by 5 bases; junction bases not matched to a gene: 6. CDR3 nucleotide sequence: TGCGCCAGCAGCCAAGATAAAGCGGGGGGGCAGGAGACCCAGTACTTC. It translates to CASSQDKAGGQETQYF.

This clonotype has just a few counts. The CDR3 DNA reads TGTGCCAGCATAAGAGACAGACAAGAGACCCAGTACTTC. Amino acid sequence: CASIRDRQETQYF. The chain joins TRBV2 to TRBJ2-5, with D possibly being TRBD1 (5 bases). CDR1 SNHLY and CDR2 FYNNEI come from the germline V gene. V was clipped by 7 bases and J by 2 bases, with 11 bases between them. CDR3 size: 13 residues.